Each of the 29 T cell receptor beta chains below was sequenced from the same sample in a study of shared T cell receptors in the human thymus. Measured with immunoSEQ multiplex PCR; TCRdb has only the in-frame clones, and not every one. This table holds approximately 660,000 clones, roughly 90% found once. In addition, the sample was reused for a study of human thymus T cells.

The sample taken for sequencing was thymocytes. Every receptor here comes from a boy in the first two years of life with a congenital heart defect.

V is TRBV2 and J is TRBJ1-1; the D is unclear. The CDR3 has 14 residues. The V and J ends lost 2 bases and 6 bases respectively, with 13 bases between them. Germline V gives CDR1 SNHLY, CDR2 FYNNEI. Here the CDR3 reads CASSERIGRSEAFF. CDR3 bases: TGTGCCAGCAGTGAAAGGATAGGGAGATCTGAAGCTTTCTTT.

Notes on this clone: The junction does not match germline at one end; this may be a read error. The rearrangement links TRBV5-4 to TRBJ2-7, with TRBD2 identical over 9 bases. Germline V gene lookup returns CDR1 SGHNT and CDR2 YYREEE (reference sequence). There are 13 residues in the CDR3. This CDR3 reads CASRAAYWAGGPF. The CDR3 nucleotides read TGTGCCAGCAGGGCGGCTTATTGGGCGGGAGGGCCCTTC.

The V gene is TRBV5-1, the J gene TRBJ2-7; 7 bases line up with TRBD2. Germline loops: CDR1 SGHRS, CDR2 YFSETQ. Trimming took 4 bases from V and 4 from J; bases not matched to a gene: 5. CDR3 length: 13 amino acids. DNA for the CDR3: TGCGCCAGCAGCCGGGCTAGCGGTTACGAGCAGTACTTC. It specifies CASSRASGYEQYF.

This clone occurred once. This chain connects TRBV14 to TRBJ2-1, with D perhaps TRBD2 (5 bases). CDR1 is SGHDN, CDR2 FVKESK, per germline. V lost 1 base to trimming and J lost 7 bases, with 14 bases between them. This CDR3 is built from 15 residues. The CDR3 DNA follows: TGTGCCAGCAGCCAAGGGGCGTGGAGGCCTAATGAGCAGTTCTTC. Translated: CASSQGAWRPNEQFF. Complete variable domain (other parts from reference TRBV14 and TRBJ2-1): EAGVTQFPSHSVIEKGQTVTLRCDPISGHDNLYWYRRVMGKEIKFLLHFVKESKQDESGMPNNRFLAERTGGTYSTLKVQPAELEDSGVYFCASSQGAWRPNEQFFGPGTRLTVL.

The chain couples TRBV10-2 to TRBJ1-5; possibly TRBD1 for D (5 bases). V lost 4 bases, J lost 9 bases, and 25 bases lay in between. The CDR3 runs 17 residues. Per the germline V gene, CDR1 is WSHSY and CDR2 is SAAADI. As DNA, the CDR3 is TGCGCCAGCAGTGTTGAGAGGCAGGCCCCAAAGGGGTGGCCCCAGCATTTT. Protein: CASSVERQAPKGWPQHF.

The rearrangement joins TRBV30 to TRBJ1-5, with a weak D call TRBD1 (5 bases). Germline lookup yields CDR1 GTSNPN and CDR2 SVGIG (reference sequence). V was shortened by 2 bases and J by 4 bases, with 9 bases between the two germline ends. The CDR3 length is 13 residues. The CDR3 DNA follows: TGTGCCTGGAGTAGGGAGGGGAATCAGCCCCAGCATTTT. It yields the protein CAWSREGNQPQHF. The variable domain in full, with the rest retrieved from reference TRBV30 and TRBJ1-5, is SQTIHQWPATLVQPVGSPLSLECTVEGTSNPNLYWYRQAAGRGLQLLFYSVGIGQISSEVPQNLSASRPQDRQFILSSKKLLLSDSGFYLCAWSREGNQPQHFGDGTRLSIL.

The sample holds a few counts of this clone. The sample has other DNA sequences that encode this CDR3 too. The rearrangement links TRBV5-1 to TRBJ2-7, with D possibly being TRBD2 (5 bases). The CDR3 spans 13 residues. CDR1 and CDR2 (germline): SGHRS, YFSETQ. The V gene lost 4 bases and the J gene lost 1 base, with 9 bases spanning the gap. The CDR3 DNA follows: TGCGCCAGCAGCGCGGGCCTGTCCTACGAGCAGTACTTC. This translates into CASSAGLSYEQYF.

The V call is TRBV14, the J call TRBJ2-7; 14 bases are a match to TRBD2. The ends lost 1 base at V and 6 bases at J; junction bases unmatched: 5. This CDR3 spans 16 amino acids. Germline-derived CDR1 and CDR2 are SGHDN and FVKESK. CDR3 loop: CASSQVGTSGSGEQYF. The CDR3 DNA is TGTGCCAGCAGCCAAGTGGGGACTAGCGGGAGTGGCGAGCAGTACTTC. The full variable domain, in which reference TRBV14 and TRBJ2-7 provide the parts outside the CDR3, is EAGVTQFPSHSVIEKGQTVTLRCDPISGHDNLYWYRRVMGKEIKFLLHFVKESKQDESGMPNNRFLAERTGGTYSTLKVQPAELEDSGVYFCASSQVGTSGSGEQYFGPGTRLTVT.

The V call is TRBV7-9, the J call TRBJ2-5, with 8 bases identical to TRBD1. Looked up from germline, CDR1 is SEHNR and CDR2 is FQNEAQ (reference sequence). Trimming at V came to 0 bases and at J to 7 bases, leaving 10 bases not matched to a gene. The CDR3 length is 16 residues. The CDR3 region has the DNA TGTGCCAGCAGCTTAGCAATACCGGGACAGGTGGGGACCCAGTACTTC. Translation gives CASSLAIPGQVGTQYF. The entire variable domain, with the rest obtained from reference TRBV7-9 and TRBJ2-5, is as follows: DTGVSQNPRHKITKRGQNVTFRCDPISEHNRLYWYRQTLGQGPEFLTYFQNEAQLEKSRLLSDRFSAERPKGSFSTLEIQRTEQGDSAMYLCASSLAIPGQVGTQYFGPGTRLLVL.

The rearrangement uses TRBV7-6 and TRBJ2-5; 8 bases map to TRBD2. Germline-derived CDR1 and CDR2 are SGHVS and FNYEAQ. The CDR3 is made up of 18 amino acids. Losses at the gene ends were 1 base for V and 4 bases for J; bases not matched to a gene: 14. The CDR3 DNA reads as TGTGCCAGCAGCTTAGGGTTCCTGGAGCGGGAGAAGGGAGAGACCCAGTACTTC. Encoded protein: CASSLGFLEREKGETQYF.

The CDR3 DNA reads TGTGCCAGCAGCCAAGATTGGGACAGAGACAATCAGCCCCAGCATTTT. The encoded protein is CASSQDWDRDNQPQHF. V and J are TRBV4-2 and TRBJ1-5, with 7 bases that match TRBD1. Germline CDR1 reads LGHNA; CDR2 reads YNFKEQ. V dropped 0 bases and J dropped 3; count of bases not matched to a gene: 5. The CDR3 sequence is 16 residues long.

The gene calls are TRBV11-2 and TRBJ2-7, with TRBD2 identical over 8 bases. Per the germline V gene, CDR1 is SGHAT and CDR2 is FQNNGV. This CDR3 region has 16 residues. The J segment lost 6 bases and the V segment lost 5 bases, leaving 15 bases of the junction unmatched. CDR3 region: CASSPPPGLGVAEQYF. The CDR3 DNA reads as TGTGCCAGCAGCCCCCCACCGGGACTAGGAGTTGCCGAGCAGTACTTC.

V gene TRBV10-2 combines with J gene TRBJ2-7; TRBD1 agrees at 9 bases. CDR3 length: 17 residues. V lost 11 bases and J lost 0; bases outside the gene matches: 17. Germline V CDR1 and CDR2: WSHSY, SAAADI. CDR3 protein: CASQRAGQGLISYEQYF. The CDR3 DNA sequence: TGCGCCTCCCAAAGAGCGGGACAGGGACTTATCTCCTACGAGCAGTACTTC.

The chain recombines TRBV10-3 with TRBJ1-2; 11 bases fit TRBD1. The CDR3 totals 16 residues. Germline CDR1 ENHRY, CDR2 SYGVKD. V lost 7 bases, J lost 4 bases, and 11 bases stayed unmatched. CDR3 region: CAITRSRDRGAYGYTF. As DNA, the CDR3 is TGTGCCATCACTCGATCCCGGGACAGGGGGGCCTATGGCTACACCTTC.

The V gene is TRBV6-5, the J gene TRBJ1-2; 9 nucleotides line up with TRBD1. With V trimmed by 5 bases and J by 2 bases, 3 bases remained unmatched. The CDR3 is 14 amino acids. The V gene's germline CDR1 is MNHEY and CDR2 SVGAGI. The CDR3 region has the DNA TGTGCCAGCAGTCCAACAGGGGGCAACTATGGCTACACCTTC. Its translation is CASSPTGGNYGYTF.

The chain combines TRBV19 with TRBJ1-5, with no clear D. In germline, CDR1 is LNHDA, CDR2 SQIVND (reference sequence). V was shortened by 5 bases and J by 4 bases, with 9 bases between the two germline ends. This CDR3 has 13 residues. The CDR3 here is CASSRTSNQPQHF. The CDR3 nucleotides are TGTGCCAGTAGTCGAACTTCAAATCAGCCCCAGCATTTT.

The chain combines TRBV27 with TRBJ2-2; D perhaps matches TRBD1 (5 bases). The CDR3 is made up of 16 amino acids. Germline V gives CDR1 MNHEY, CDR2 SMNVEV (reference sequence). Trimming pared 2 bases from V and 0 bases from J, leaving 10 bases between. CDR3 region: CASSLGDSPNTGELFF. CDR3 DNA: TGTGCCAGCAGTTTAGGAGACAGCCCGAACACCGGGGAGCTGTTTTTT.

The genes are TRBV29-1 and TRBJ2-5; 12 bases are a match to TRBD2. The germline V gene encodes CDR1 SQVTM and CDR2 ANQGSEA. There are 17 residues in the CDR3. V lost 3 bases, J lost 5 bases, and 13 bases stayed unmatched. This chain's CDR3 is CSVDDTRLAGVGETQYF. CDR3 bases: TGCAGCGTTGATGACACCCGACTAGCGGGAGTGGGGGAGACCCAGTACTTC.

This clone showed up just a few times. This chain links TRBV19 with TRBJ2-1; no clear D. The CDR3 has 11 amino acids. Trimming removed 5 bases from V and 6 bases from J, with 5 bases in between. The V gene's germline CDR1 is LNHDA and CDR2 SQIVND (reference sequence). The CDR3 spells CASSESNEQFF. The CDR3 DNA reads TGTGCCAGTAGTGAGAGCAATGAGCAGTTCTTC.

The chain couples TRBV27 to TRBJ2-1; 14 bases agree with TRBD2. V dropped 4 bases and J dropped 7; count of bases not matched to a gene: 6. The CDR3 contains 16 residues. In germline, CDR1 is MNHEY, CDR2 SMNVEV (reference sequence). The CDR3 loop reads CASSWGLAGVRNEQFF. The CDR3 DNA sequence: TGTGCCAGCAGTTGGGGACTAGCGGGAGTTCGGAATGAGCAGTTCTTC.

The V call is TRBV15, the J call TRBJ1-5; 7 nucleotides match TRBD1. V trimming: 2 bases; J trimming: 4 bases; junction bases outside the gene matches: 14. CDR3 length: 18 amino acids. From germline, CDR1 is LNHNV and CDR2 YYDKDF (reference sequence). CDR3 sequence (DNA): TGTGCCACCAGCAGACTTAACAGGGGCCCTTCCCTTAATCAGCCCCAGCATTTT. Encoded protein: CATSRLNRGPSLNQPQHF.

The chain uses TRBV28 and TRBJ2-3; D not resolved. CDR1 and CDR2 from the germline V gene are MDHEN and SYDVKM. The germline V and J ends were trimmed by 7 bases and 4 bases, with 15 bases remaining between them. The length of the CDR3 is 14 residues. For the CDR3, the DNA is TGTGCCAGCAAGGCTCTAGGCCCCGCAGATACGCAGTATTTT. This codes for CASKALGPADTQYF. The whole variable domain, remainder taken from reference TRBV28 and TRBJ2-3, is DVKVTQSSRYLVKRTGEKVFLECVQDMDHENMFWYRQDPGLGLRLIYFSYDVKMKEKGDIPEGYSVSREKKERFSLILESASTNQTSMYLCASKALGPADTQYFGPGTRLTVL.

CDR3 residues: CASSESWGQSSYEQYF. The CDR3 DNA is TGTGCCAGCAGTGAGTCCTGGGGACAATCCTCCTACGAGCAGTACTTC. V gene TRBV2 combines with J gene TRBJ2-7, with TRBD1 as a possible D gene (6 bases). There are 16 residues in the CDR3. Per germline, CDR1 SNHLY and CDR2 FYNNEI. With 3 bases removed from V and 0 bases from J, the gap between germline ends came to 15 bases.

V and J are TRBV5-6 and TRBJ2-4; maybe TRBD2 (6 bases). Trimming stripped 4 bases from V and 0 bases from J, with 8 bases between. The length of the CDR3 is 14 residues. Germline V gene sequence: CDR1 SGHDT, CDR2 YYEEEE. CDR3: CASSAGLAKNIQYF. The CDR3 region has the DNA TGTGCCAGCAGCGCGGGACTAGCCAAAAACATTCAGTACTTC.

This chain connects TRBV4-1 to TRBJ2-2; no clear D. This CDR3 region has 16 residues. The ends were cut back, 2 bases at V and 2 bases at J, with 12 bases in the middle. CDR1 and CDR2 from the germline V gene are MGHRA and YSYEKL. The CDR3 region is CASSQFAADNTGELFF. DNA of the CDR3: TGCGCCAGCAGCCAATTCGCGGCAGATAACACCGGGGAGCTGTTTTTT.

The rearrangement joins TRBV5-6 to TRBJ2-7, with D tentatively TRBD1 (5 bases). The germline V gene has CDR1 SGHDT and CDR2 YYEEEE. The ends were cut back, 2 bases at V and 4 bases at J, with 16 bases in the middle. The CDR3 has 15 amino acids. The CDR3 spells CASSFGAAGPYEQYF. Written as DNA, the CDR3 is TGTGCCAGCAGCTTTGGGGCCGCTGGTCCTTACGAGCAGTACTTC.

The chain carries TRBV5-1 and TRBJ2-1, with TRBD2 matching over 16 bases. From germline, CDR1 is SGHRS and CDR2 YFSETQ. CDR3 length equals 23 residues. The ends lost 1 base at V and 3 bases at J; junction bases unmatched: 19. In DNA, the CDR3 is TGCGCCAGCAGCTTGTGGACAGGGATTCCGGGACTAGCGGGAGGGCCGAACTACAATGAGCAGTTCTTC. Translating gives CASSLWTGIPGLAGGPNYNEQFF.

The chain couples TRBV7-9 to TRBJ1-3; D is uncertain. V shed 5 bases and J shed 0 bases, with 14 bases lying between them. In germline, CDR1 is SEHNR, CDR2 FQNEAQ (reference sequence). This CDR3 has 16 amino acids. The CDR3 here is CASSQTPGSSGNTIYF. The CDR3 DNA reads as TGTGCCAGCAGCCAAACGCCGGGGAGCTCTGGAAACACCATATATTTT.

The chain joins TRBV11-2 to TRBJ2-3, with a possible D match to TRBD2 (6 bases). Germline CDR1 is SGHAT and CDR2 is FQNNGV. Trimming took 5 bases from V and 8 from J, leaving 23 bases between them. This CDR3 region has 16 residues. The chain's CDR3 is CASSPGLPGSRGTQYF. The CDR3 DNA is TGTGCCAGCAGCCCCGGACTACCAGGAAGCAGAGGTACGCAGTATTTT.